This TCR beta chain derives from a study of blood T cell repertoires in COVID-19. Study-wide context: From the United States, Italy and Spain came samples of acute and convalescent COVID-19. Nucleic acid was either cDNA or gDNA, and it came from T cells, B-cell-depleted T cells, or PBMCs.

Original processing notes: By means of reference gene primer amplification, nucleated cell counts were estimated. Only in-frame clones appear in the TCRdb table, and some are missing; sequencing was by immunoSEQ multiplex PCR. V and J calls and clone size are those listed in that table; D and trimming were worked out from the DNA. The sample comprises over 90,000 clones, 78% of which are singletons, and 7.5% to 10% rests with the top ten. The TCR comes from a man aged 55-75 years with active or convalescent COVID-19. Sequencing input: peripheral blood.

This chain's CDR3 is CASSEDQGTNEKLFF. The DNA for the CDR3 is TGTGCCAGCTCAGAAGATCAGGGGACTAATGAAAAACTGTTTTTT. The chain couples TRBV18 to TRBJ1-4, with D maybe TRBD1 (6 bases). V lost 5 bases, J lost 2 bases, and 12 bases lay in between. Germline-derived CDR1 and CDR2 are KGHSH and LQKENI. The CDR3 is 15 amino acids. Variable domain in full (rest from reference TRBV18 and TRBJ1-4): NAGVMQNPRHLVRRRGQEARLRCSPMKGHSHVYWYRQLPEEGLKFMVYLQKENIIDESGMPKERFSAEFPKEGPSILRIQQVVRGDSAAYFCASSEDQGTNEKLFFGSGTQLSVL.